This TCR beta chain was recorded in a study of cytomegalovirus exposure and HLA in healthy donors. PCR was performed using 60 Vbeta and 13 Jbeta primers. Method: immunoSEQ multiplex PCR; TCRdb's copy keeps in-frame clones and lacks some. In the table there are 100,000 to 150,000 clones, over 70% of which are singletons. The CDR3 contains 14 residues. Trimming removed 3 bases at V and 4 bases at J, with 12 bases between. In germline, CDR1 is MGHRA, CDR2 YSYEKL. The clonotype was recovered from a woman in her forties or fifties in good health and CMV-seronegative. Material: PBMCs. The gene calls are TRBV4-1 and TRBJ1-1; D is unresolved. This chain's CDR3 is CASSQTGLGTEAFF. The CDR3 DNA reads TGCGCCAGCAGCCAGACTGGGTTGGGCACTGAAGCTTTCTTT.